This entry lists 15 T cell receptor beta chains sequenced from one sample in a study of cytomegalovirus exposure and HLA in healthy donors. The repertoire was sequenced with immunoSEQ multiplex PCR; TCRdb's copy has only in-frame clones and lacks some. The table includes 120,000 or so clones, roughly 90% detected once. Source material: PBMCs. The origin of the receptors is a man between 25 and 39 years old in good health and CMV-seronegative.

This chain joins TRBV13 and TRBJ1-4, with no clear D. Germline-derived CDR1 and CDR2 are PRHDT and FYEKMQ (reference sequence). This CDR3 spans 15 amino acids. Trimming shortened V by 4 bases and J by 8 bases, and 17 bases separated the two germline ends. The CDR3 is CASSSKGGLGEKLFF. In nucleotides, the CDR3 is TGTGCCAGCAGCTCAAAGGGAGGGCTCGGAGAAAAACTGTTTTTT. Full variable domain (remainder filled in from reference TRBV13 and TRBJ1-4): AAGVIQSPRHLIKEKRETATLKCYPIPRHDTVYWYQQGPGQDPQFLISFYEKMQSDKGSIPDRFSAQQFSDYHSELNMSSLELGDSALYFCASSSKGGLGEKLFFGSGTQLSVL.

The chain has TRBV5-1 and TRBJ2-6; 7 nucleotides line up with TRBD1. With V trimmed by 2 bases and J by 2 bases, 10 bases remained unmatched. The CDR3 length is 18 residues. The germline CDR1 and CDR2 sequences are SGHRS and YFSETQ. CDR3 DNA: TGCGCCAGCAGCTTTCGCCCAGACAGGGTGGCTGGGGCCAACGTCCTGACTTTC. Translation gives CASSFRPDRVAGANVLTF.

This clone has more than one count but fewer than ten. The rearrangement joins TRBV5-1 to TRBJ2-7, with 7 bases lining up with TRBD1. V was pared by 8 bases and J by 11 bases, with 13 bases of the junction left unmatched. Looked up from germline, CDR1 is SGHRS and CDR2 is YFSETQ. The CDR3 extends over 12 amino acids. CDR3 amino acids: CASTNRQGMKYF. The CDR3 DNA sequence: TGCGCCAGTACTAATAGACAGGGTATGAAGTACTTC.

The V gene is TRBV5-4, the J gene TRBJ2-5; D ambiguous. CDR1 and CDR2 (germline): SGHNT, YYREEE (reference sequence). The CDR3 has 13 residues. V was trimmed by 5 bases and J by 5 bases, leaving 13 bases between them. CDR3 DNA: TGTGCCAGCAGACAAGGTGGCGGTGAGACCCAGTACTTC. It specifies CASRQGGGETQYF.

This sequence joins TRBV5-1 and TRBJ2-7, with 12 positions matching TRBD2. The CDR3 runs 15 residues. V lost 0 bases to trimming and J lost 3 bases; unmatched junction nucleotides: 1. Germline-derived CDR1 and CDR2 are SGHRS and YFSETQ. The CDR3 is CASSLGTSGVYEQYF. The CDR3 DNA sequence: TGCGCCAGCAGCTTGGGGACTAGCGGGGTCTACGAGCAGTACTTC.

The gene calls are TRBV6-1 and TRBJ1-1; D ambiguous. Looked up from germline, CDR1 is MNHNS and CDR2 is SASEGT. The CDR3 is made up of 12 amino acids. V shed 1 base and J shed 10 bases, with 10 bases lying between them. CDR3: CASSEGRVRAFF. Here the CDR3 DNA reads TGTGCCAGCAGTGAAGGGAGGGTACGAGCTTTCTTT.

The chain has TRBV5-1 and TRBJ2-7, with 8 bases identical to TRBD2. Germline V gives CDR1 SGHRS, CDR2 YFSETQ. The CDR3 has 15 residues. The V gene end was trimmed by 0 bases and the J gene end by 2 bases; junction bases not matched to a gene: 4. DNA of the CDR3: TGCGCCAGCAGCTTGGGTAGCGGGGTTCCCTACGAGCAGTACTTC. Amino acids: CASSLGSGVPYEQYF.

The chain employs TRBV7-2 and TRBJ2-6; D may be TRBD2 (5 bases). CDR3 length: 15 amino acids. Germline V gives CDR1 SGHTA, CDR2 FQGNSA. Trimming took off 2 bases at V and 4 bases at J, with 9 bases between the two ends. The DNA for the CDR3 is TGTGCCAGCAGCTTACGCGGGTCCGGGGCCAACGTCCTGACTTTC. Its protein is CASSLRGSGANVLTF.

The V and J genes are TRBV5-1 and TRBJ2-7; weak D call: TRBD1 (6 bases). CDR3 length equals 13 residues. Per the germline V gene, CDR1 is SGHRS and CDR2 is YFSETQ. The V end was cut by 2 bases, the J end by 4 bases, with 10 bases between. DNA of the CDR3: TGCGCCAGCAGCTTCACCAGGGGATACGAGCAGTACTTC. This gives the protein CASSFTRGYEQYF.

This clone has just a few counts. The chain links TRBV5-6 to TRBJ2-7, with TRBD2 matching 13 bases. The CDR3 runs to 17 residues. Trimming took 4 bases from V and 0 from J; bases not matched to a gene: 7. From germline, CDR1 is SGHDT and CDR2 YYEEEE. CDR3 in amino acids: CASSKGLAGPFSYEQYF. CDR3 sequence (DNA): TGTGCCAGCAGCAAGGGACTAGCGGGGCCCTTCTCCTACGAGCAGTACTTC.

This clone was recorded at least ten times. This specimen includes other DNA sequences encoding the same CDR3. V is TRBV5-1 and J is TRBJ1-6, with 8 bases fitting TRBD1. Germline values: CDR1 SGHRS, CDR2 YFSETQ. This CDR3 is 14 amino acids long. V dropped 3 bases and J dropped 9; count of bases not matched to a gene: 5. Written as DNA, the CDR3 is TGCGCCAGCAGCTCAACAGGGGGGAGTTCACCCCTCCACTTT. It encodes CASSSTGGSSPLHF.

The gene calls are TRBV10-1 and TRBJ2-3, with unresolved D. Germline assignment: CDR1 WNHNN and CDR2 SYGVQD (reference sequence). The germline V and J ends were trimmed by 5 bases and 4 bases, with 7 bases remaining between them. The CDR3 runs to 12 residues. Here the CDR3 DNA reads TGCGCCAGCAGTTCGTCCGCAGATACGCAGTATTTT. Its protein is CASSSSADTQYF.

This sequence joins TRBV4-2 and TRBJ1-2, with D perhaps matching TRBD1 (6 bases). Trimming left V 3 bases short and J 7 bases short, with 21 bases between. Per the germline V gene, CDR1 is LGHNA and CDR2 is YNFKEQ. The CDR3 consists of 16 residues. The CDR3, as DNA: TGTGCCAGCAGCCAGACCACCGGGACACTCGGGGCTGGCTACACCTTC. Translating it yields CASSQTTGTLGAGYTF.

V gene TRBV25-1 combines with J gene TRBJ2-1; 10 bases are a match to TRBD1. The CDR3 consists of 18 residues. The germline CDR1 and CDR2 sequences are MGHDK and SYGVNS. Unmatched junction bases numbered 11, after V lost 6 bases and J lost 0 bases. The DNA of the CDR3 is TGTGCCAGCAGCGCCGGGACAGGGGTTGGGAGCTCCTACAATGAGCAGTTCTTC. This sequence encodes CASSAGTGVGSSYNEQFF.

CDR3 region: CASSSFGGQRSGANVLTF. DNA for the CDR3: TGTGCCAGCAGCTCCTTCGGTGGCCAGCGCTCTGGGGCCAACGTCCTGACTTTC. The chain recombines TRBV11-2 with TRBJ2-6; D gene ambiguous. Germline CDR1 and CDR2: SGHAT and FQNNGV. This CDR3 has 18 amino acids. Trimming stripped 4 bases from V and 0 bases from J, with 16 bases between.